One and the same sample provided the 13 T cell receptor beta chains below, sequenced in a study of STAT3 mutations in large granular lymphocyte leukemia. No antigen has been assigned to these receptors. General observations from the study: Every T-cell large granular lymphocyte leukemia patient had at least one immunodominant TCR beta clonotype.

Produced via immunoSEQ multiplex PCR; TCRdb's table is partial and in-frame only. The sample carries approximately 45,000 clones, 81% recorded once. The sequenced material came from PBMCs. These receptors were taken from a human donor with T large granular lymphocyte leukemia. Some clones in this sample may be carry-over from other donors' samples.

This clone was recorded a few times. The chain employs TRBV6-1 and TRBJ2-1; 7 nucleotides line up with TRBD1. The CDR3 length is 15 residues. After removal of 7 bases from V and 0 bases from J, the junction contained 6 bases not matched to a gene. Germline-derived CDR1 and CDR2 are MNHNS and SASEGT. DNA for the CDR3: TGTGCCAGCACCCAACAGGGGATCTCCTACAATGAGCAGTTCTTC. Residues: CASTQQGISYNEQFF.

The chain recombines TRBV5-1 with TRBJ2-7; D is ambiguous. The CDR3 spans 15 residues. Trimming took 0 bases from V and 2 from J, leaving 12 bases between them. The germline V gene encodes CDR1 SGHRS and CDR2 YFSETQ. For the CDR3, the DNA is TGCGCCAGCAGCTTGGATCCCGCGGTCGCCTACGAGCAGTACTTC. Residues: CASSLDPAVAYEQYF.

V gene TRBV7-8 combines with J gene TRBJ2-7; 7 nucleotides match TRBD2. The CDR3 sequence is 13 residues long. Germline V gives CDR1 SGHVS, CDR2 FQNEAQ. The trim removed 8 bases at V and 0 bases at J, leaving 4 bases unmatched. The DNA for the CDR3 is TGTGCCAGCGGAGGCGGGAGCTCCTACGAGCAGTACTTC. Protein sequence: CASGGGSSYEQYF.

V is TRBV7-9 and J is TRBJ1-3; D not certain. The CDR3 sequence is 13 residues long. Germline V gene sequence: CDR1 SEHNR, CDR2 FQNEAQ (reference sequence). V was shortened by 0 bases and J by 4 bases, with 4 bases between the two germline ends. The CDR3 is CASSLAFGNTIYF. The DNA of the CDR3 is TGTGCCAGCAGCTTAGCGTTCGGAAACACCATATATTTT.

This clone was found once. The rearrangement links TRBV5-3 to TRBJ1-5; a weak D match, TRBD1 (6 bases). TRBV5-3 is an ORF for which the function is uncertain. This CDR3 spans 17 amino acids. Trimming removed 1 base at V and 3 bases at J, with 17 bases between. The CDR3 nucleotides are TGTGCCAGAAGCTTGCCATTGAGGGGGAGGGCCAATCAGCCCCAGCATTTT. It yields the protein CARSLPLRGRANQPQHF.

This clone was observed a single time. The V call is TRBV6-5, the J call TRBJ1-2; perhaps TRBD1 as D (6 bases). V lost 2 bases and J 4 bases, leaving 11 bases between the germline ends. The CDR3 covers 14 residues. CDR1 is MNHEY and CDR2 is SVGAGI in the germline V gene. As DNA, the CDR3 is TGTGCCAGCAGTTACGGGGGCCGCGGCTATGGCTACACCTTC. The encoded protein is CASSYGGRGYGYTF.

This chain uses TRBV18 with TRBJ2-7, with D maybe TRBD1 (8 bases). V lost 5 bases and J 8 bases, leaving 22 bases between the germline ends. Germline values: CDR1 KGHSH, CDR2 LQKENI. This CDR3 contains 15 residues. The CDR3 DNA reads as TGTGCCAGCTCATCGGACAGGGAGGGCCTTATAAAGCAGTACTTC. It specifies CASSSDREGLIKQYF.

This chain joins TRBV6-1 and TRBJ2-2; 7 bases map to TRBD1. V was pared by 5 bases and J by 1 base, with 4 bases of the junction left unmatched. Looked up from germline, CDR1 is MNHNS and CDR2 is SASEGT. CDR3 length equals 15 residues. The CDR3 sequence is CASSHRTGNTGELFF. The CDR3 DNA reads as TGTGCCAGCAGTCACAGGACAGGGAACACCGGGGAGCTGTTTTTT.

This sequence joins TRBV30 and TRBJ2-5; D gene ambiguous. Germline CDR1 GTSNPN, CDR2 SVGIG (reference sequence). Trimming took 0 bases from V and 9 from J, leaving 8 bases between them. This CDR3 region has 11 residues. CDR3: CAWSVLYAQYF. The CDR3 bases are TGTGCCTGGAGTGTACTGTACGCCCAGTACTTC.

This chain uses TRBV4-3 with TRBJ2-3, with TRBD1 matching 10 bases. Germline V gene sequence: CDR1 LGHNA, CDR2 YSLEER. V lost 1 base to trimming and J lost 4 bases; unmatched junction nucleotides: 5. This CDR3 has 16 residues. CDR3 protein: CASSQGPGQGSDTQYF. Here the CDR3 DNA reads TGCGCCAGCAGCCAAGGGCCGGGACAGGGGTCAGATACGCAGTATTTT.

Here the CDR3 DNA reads TGTGCCAGCAGCGTAAGCGGTCTTGGGGCCGGGGAGCTGTTTTTT. Protein: CASSVSGLGAGELFF. The chain joins TRBV9 to TRBJ2-2; weak D call: TRBD2 (5 bases). Per the germline V gene, CDR1 is SGDLS and CDR2 is YYNGEE. Trimming cost V 1 base and J 6 bases, with 13 bases left between them. The CDR3 covers 15 residues.

The chain has TRBV5-1 and TRBJ2-1; either TRBD1 or TRBD2 may fit D (6 bases each). Germline V gene data show CDR1 as SGHRS and CDR2 as YFSETQ. The CDR3 contains 13 residues. The V and J ends lost 8 bases and 8 bases respectively, with 17 bases between them. Here the CDR3 reads CASTLQGGHEQFF. In DNA, the CDR3 is TGCGCCAGTACCTTACAGGGAGGACATGAGCAGTTCTTC. Together with reference TRBV5-1 and TRBJ2-1, the CDR3 gives the full variable domain: KAGVTQTPRYLIKTRGQQVTLSCSPISGHRSVSWYQQTPGQGLQFLFEYFSETQRNKGNFPGRFSGRQFSNSRSEMNVSTLELGDSALYLCASTLQGGHEQFFGPGTRLTVL.

The rearrangement uses TRBV29-1 and TRBJ1-3; D not certain. The CDR3 sequence is 12 residues long. With 3 bases removed from V and 4 bases from J, the gap between germline ends came to 7 bases. Per the germline V gene, CDR1 is SQVTM and CDR2 is ANQGSEA. The CDR3 nucleotides read TGCAGCGTTGACCATGGAGGAAACACCATATATTTT. Residues: CSVDHGGNTIYF. The variable domain in full, completed from reference TRBV29-1 and TRBJ1-3, reads SAVISQKPSRDICQRGTSLTIQCQVDSQVTMMFWYRQQPGQSLTLIATANQGSEATYESGFVIDKFPISRPNLTFSTLTVSNMSPEDSSIYLCSVDHGGNTIYFGEGSWLTVV.